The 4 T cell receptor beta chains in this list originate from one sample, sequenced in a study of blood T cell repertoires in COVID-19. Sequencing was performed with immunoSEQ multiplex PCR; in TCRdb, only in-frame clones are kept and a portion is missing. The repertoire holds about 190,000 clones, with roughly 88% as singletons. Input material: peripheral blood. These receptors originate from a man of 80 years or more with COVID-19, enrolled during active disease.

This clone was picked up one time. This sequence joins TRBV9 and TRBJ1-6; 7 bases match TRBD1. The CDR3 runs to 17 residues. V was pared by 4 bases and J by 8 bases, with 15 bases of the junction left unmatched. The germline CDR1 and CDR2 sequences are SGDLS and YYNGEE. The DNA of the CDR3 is TGTGCCAGCAGCCCCCGAACAGGGGAAATGTATCATTCACCCCTCCACTTT. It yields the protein CASSPRTGEMYHSPLHF. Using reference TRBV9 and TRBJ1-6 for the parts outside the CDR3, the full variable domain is DSGVTQTPKHLITATGQRVTLRCSPRSGDLSVYWYQQSLDQGLQFLIQYYNGEERAKGNILERFSAQQFPDLHSELNLSSLELGDSALYFCASSPRTGEMYHSPLHFGNGTRLTVT.

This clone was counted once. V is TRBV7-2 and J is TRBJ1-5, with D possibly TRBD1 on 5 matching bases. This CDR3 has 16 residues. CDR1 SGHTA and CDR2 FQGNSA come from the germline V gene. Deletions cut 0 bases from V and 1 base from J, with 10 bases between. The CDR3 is CASSLAGGRSNQPQHF. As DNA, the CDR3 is TGTGCCAGCAGCTTAGCGGGGGGAAGGAGCAATCAGCCCCAGCATTTT.

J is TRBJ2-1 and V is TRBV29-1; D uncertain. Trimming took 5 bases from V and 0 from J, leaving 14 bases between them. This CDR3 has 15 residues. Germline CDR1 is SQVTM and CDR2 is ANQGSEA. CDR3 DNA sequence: TGCAGCGTTACCTCAACGGTTGGCTCCTACAATGAGCAGTTCTTC. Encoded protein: CSVTSTVGSYNEQFF.

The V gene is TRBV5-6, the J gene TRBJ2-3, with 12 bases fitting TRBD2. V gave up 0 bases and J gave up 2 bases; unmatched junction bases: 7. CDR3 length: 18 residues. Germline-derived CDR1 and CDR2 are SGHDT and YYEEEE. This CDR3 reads CASSLDTSGGQPTDTQYF. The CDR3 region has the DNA TGTGCCAGCAGCTTGGACACTAGCGGGGGGCAACCCACAGATACGCAGTATTTT.